A selection of T cell receptor beta chains follows, all from one sample in a study of OX40 agonist ivuxolimab in advanced cancers. The protocol was immunoSEQ multiplex PCR, while the TCRdb copy is restricted to in-frame clones and leaves out a portion. The table lists just under 65,000 clones, 84% of them singletons. The material was CD4+ or CD8+ T cells sorted from blood, obtained in a trial of the OX40 agonist ivuxolimab. The receptors shown here come from an adult with an advanced solid tumor such as melanoma, head and neck, liver or kidney cancer. Both conserved end residues are part of each CDR3. The D gene is left open where the match is weak. Only some rows state a clone size, as once, few, many or a class for expanded clones.

TRBJ1-1 | TRBD1 | . | TRBV6-5 | TGTGCCAGCAGTTCGTCGGGACAGGGAAGGACTGAAGCTTTCTTT | CASSSSGQGRTEAFF
TRBJ1-1 | TRBD1 | . | TRBV2 | TGTGCCAGCACCGGGACAGTCGGGAACACTGAAGCTTTCTTT | CASTGTVGNTEAFF
TRBJ2-7 | TRBD2 | few | TRBV30 | TGTGCCTGGAGTCCCTCGGGACTAGCGGTTTACGAGCAGTACTTC | CAWSPSGLAVYEQYF
TRBJ2-4 | . | . | TRBV7-9 | TGTGCCAGCAGCCCCAACCTTCGACAGGTCGGACCCAAAAACATTCAGTACTTC | CASSPNLRQVGPKNIQYF
TRBJ2-5 | . | . | TRBV18 | TGTGCCAGCTCACCACCGTTCGGGGGTTACCAAGAGACCCAGTACTTC | CASSPPFGGYQETQYF
TRBJ2-1 | . | . | TRBV2 | TGTGCCAGCGCCGGAACGGGGGGCGCCTACAATGAGCAGTTCTTC | CASAGTGGAYNEQFF
TRBJ2-3 | . | . | TRBV7-3 | TGTGCCAGCAGCCGAACGGGGGGCACAGATACGCAGTATTTT | CASSRTGGTDTQYF
TRBJ2-1 | TRBD2 | . | TRBV4-3 | TGCGCCAGCAGCCGGACTAGCGGGTTGGAGCAGTTCTTC | CASSRTSGLEQFF
TRBJ2-7 | TRBD1 | . | TRBV19 | TGTGCCAGTAGAGGCCCGGACAGGGGAGCTTTTGCCGAGCAGTACTTC | CASRGPDRGAFAEQYF
TRBJ2-1 | TRBD2 | . | TRBV9 | TGTGCCAGCAGCGTAGCGGGAGGGCATGAGCAGTTCTTC | CASSVAGGHEQFF
TRBJ1-1 | . | . | TRBV15 | TGTGCCACCAGCAGGTACGGCCCGAAAGGCTCTGAAGCTTTCTTT | CATSRYGPKGSEAFF
TRBJ2-1 | TRBD1 | . | TRBV6-4 | TGTGCCAGCAGTGTGGCAGGGGGCCATGAGCAGTTCTTC | CASSVAGGHEQFF
TRBJ1-2 | . | . | TRBV6-4 | TGTGCCAGCAGTGAAGGTCAAGGGGGAGGCTATGGCTACACCTTC | CASSEGQGGGYGYTF
TRBJ2-3 | TRBD2 | few | TRBV30 | TGTGCCTGCGAAATGTGGGGGGGAGATACGCAGTATTTT | CACEMWGGDTQYF
TRBJ1-5 | . | . | TRBV7-9 | TGTGCCAGCAGCTTAGGCAACAATCAGCCCCAGCATTTT | CASSLGNNQPQHF
TRBJ1-4 | TRBD1 | . | TRBV7-6 | TGTGCCAGCAGCTCCAGGGGGGCTAATGAAAAACTGTTTTTT | CASSSRGANEKLFF
TRBJ2-7 | TRBD1 | . | TRBV30 | TGTGCCTGGAGTATTCCCCGGGACAGCACCTACGAGCAGTACTTC | CAWSIPRDSTYEQYF
TRBJ2-2 | . | . | TRBV29-1 | TGCAGCGTTTATTACCCGAACACCGGGGAGCTGTTTTTT | CSVYYPNTGELFF
TRBJ2-1 | . | . | TRBV6-5 | TGTGCCAGCAGAAGGGGGGGAGACTACAATGAGCAGTTCTTC | CASRRGGDYNEQFF
TRBJ2-3 | . | medium-sized | TRBV9 | TGTGCCAGCAGCCCCCTTGGCGGGGCCGGTGTGGCAGATACGCAGTATTTT | CASSPLGGAGVADTQYF
TRBJ2-1 | TRBD1 | . | TRBV19 | TGTGCCAGTAGCCGACGCGGACAGGAGTCCTACAATGAGCAGTTCTTC | CASSRRGQESYNEQFF
TRBJ1-1 | . | . | TRBV2 | TGTGCCAGCATCTCCCAGGGGTCGAGGACTGAAGCTTTCTTT | CASISQGSRTEAFF
TRBJ1-4 | TRBD1 | . | TRBV2 | TGTGCCAGCAGCCGCGGGACAGCTAATGAAAAACTGTTTTTT | CASSRGTANEKLFF
TRBJ2-4 | . | . | TRBV5-1 | TGCGCCAGCAGCTACGACAGTCCCAAAAACATTCAGTACTTC | CASSYDSPKNIQYF
TRBJ2-7 | TRBD2 | once | TRBV5-5 | TGTGCCAGCAGCTTGGAGGGGTCTGCGGGAGTGTACGAGCAGTACTTC | CASSLEGSAGVYEQYF
TRBJ2-2 | TRBD2 | . | TRBV5-1 | TGCGCCAGCAGCCGCGCGGGACTAGCGGATACGACCGGGGAGCTGTTTTTT | CASSRAGLADTTGELFF
TRBJ2-3 | TRBD2 | . | TRBV5-1 | TGCGCCAGCAGCTTGGGCCCCGCGGGGGAGGGGACGCAGTATTTT | CASSLGPAGEGTQYF
TRBJ2-7 | . | . | TRBV5-6 | TGTGCCAGCAGCTCACCAGGCCGCGAGCAGTACTTC | CASSSPGREQYF
TRBJ2-3 | . | . | TRBV18 | TGTGCCAGCTCACCTGAGACATCAGATACGCAGTATTTT | CASSPETSDTQYF
TRBJ2-5 | . | . | TRBV10-3 | TGTGCCATCAGTAACGGGGCTCAAGAGACCCAGTACTTC | CAISNGAQETQYF
TRBJ2-1 | . | . | TRBV7-3 | TGTGCCAGCAGCTTGAACAGTCACAATGAGCAGTTCTTC | CASSLNSHNEQFF
TRBJ1-2 | TRBD1 | . | TRBV7-2 | TGTGCCAGCAGCTTGTCTTATTCGGGACAGGGTACCTTC | CASSLSYSGQGTF
TRBJ2-7 | . | . | TRBV5-1 | TGCGCCAGCAGCCTACAGGGATACGAGCAGTACTTC | CASSLQGYEQYF